This note documents a single TCR beta chain sequence. Its target is not known. The V and J ends lost 1 base and 2 bases respectively, with 10 bases between them. Per the germline V gene, CDR1 is SGHRS and CDR2 is YFSETQ. The CDR3 is 16 residues long. The PCR ran on 60 Vbeta and 13 Jbeta primers. Repertoires were generated with immunoSEQ multiplex PCR, while TCRdb's copy carries only in-frame clones and drops some. This sample has roughly 110,000 clones, with about 79% found just once. The data belong to a study of cytomegalovirus exposure and HLA in healthy donors. Study context: Early on, a data release was issued that held about 85 million unique TCRs from HLA-typed donors. General study points: Owing to their indistinguishability, certain V segments, notably TRBV6-2 and TRBV6-3, were excluded.

The receptor comes from a woman under 30 in good health and CMV-seropositive. The chain combines TRBV5-1 with TRBJ1-6, with no clear D. Sequenced material: PBMCs. CDR3 DNA sequence: TGCGCCAGCAGCTTGTCGGCAGGCACCTATAATTCACCCCTCCACTTT. Its translation is CASSLSAGTYNSPLHF.